The subject of this entry is one TCR beta chain. Its antigen is still unknown. The ends were cut back, 5 bases at V and 1 base at J, with 16 bases in the middle. Germline V lookup: CDR1 MNHNY, CDR2 SVGAGI (reference sequence). The CDR3 is 16 residues long. Unique molecular identifiers tagged the TCR beta cDNA libraries. Out of roughly 0.95 to 10 million T cells, about 460,000 cDNA molecules were generated. Each CDR3 protein is one row after TCRdb ran MiXCR on the PCR reads. In the table there are roughly 600,000 distinct CDR3 sequences, 44% of which are singletons. The data originate from a study of post-analysis software for immune sequencing data. Study information: Included among the disease courses, which were recorded for the cohort, were relapsing-remitting, secondary progressive and progressive-relapsing multiple sclerosis.

Study results and caveats: With TRBV5-6, TRBV5-1 and TRBV20-1 included, about five TRBV segments were more frequent in patients than in controls. Compared with controls, patients showed significantly lower normalized Chao1 diversity.

Sequenced: blood. The chain links TRBV6-6 to TRBJ2-3; maybe TRBD1 (6 bases). This clonotype originated in a girl aged 5-17 years with multiple sclerosis. The chain's CDR3 is CASSGRQGMGTDTQYF. The CDR3 region has the DNA TGTGCCAGCAGTGGGCGTCAGGGGATGGGCACAGATACGCAGTATTTT.